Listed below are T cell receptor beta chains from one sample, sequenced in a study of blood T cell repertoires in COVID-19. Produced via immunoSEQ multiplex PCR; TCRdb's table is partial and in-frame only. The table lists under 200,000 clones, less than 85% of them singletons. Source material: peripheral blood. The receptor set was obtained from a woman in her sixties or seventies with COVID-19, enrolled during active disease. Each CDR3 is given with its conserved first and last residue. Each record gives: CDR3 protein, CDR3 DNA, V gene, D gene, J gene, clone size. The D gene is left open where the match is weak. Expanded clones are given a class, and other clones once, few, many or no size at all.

CASSTPTRTDTYEKLFF,TGTGCCAGTAGTACCCCTACTCGGACAGATACTTATGAAAAACTGTTTTTT,TRBV19,NA,TRBJ1-4,NA
CSARDSYGYTF,TGCAGTGCTAGAGATTCGTATGGCTACACCTTC,TRBV20-1,NA,TRBJ1-2,once
CASSTGGFTEAFF,TGTGCCAGCAGCACCGGAGGGTTCACTGAAGCTTTCTTT,TRBV7-3,NA,TRBJ1-1,NA
CASSLTTGNTEAFF,TGCGCCAGCAGCCTTACGACGGGAAACACTGAAGCTTTCTTT,TRBV4-1,NA,TRBJ1-1,NA
CASRTENYGYTF,TGTGCCAGCAGGACAGAGAACTATGGCTACACCTTC,TRBV9,NA,TRBJ1-2,NA
CASRLTYSSYNSPLHF,TGCGCCAGCAGATTAACCTATAGCTCCTATAATTCACCCCTCCACTTT,TRBV4-1,NA,TRBJ1-6,NA
CASTSARQGDGYTF,TGTGCCAGCACTTCCGCCCGGCAGGGGGATGGCTACACCTTC,TRBV28,TRBD1,TRBJ1-2,NA
CASSIRGSNQPQHF,TGTGCCAGTAGTATTAGAGGTAGCAATCAGCCCCAGCATTTT,TRBV19,NA,TRBJ1-5,NA
CATSSGREKLFF,TGTGCCACCAGCAGCGGGAGGGAAAAACTGTTTTTT,TRBV15,NA,TRBJ1-4,NA
CASSVVYSNQPQHF,TGTGCCAGCAGTGTGGTCTATAGCAATCAGCCCCAGCATTTT,TRBV2,NA,TRBJ1-5,NA
CASRVQGADSGTQYF,TGTGCCAGTAGAGTTCAGGGGGCAGACTCCGGGACCCAGTACTTC,TRBV19,TRBD1,TRBJ2-5,once
CASSFDRNTGELFF,TGTGCCAGCAGTTTCGACAGGAACACCGGGGAGCTGTTTTTT,TRBV27,NA,TRBJ2-2,few
CASSSGLAGGSGANVLTF,TGTGCCAGCAGCTCGGGACTAGCGGGAGGATCTGGGGCCAACGTCCTGACTTTC,TRBV5-4,TRBD2,TRBJ2-6,NA
CASSSNIGKTQYF,TGTGCCAGCAGCTCAAATATCGGGAAGACCCAGTACTTC,TRBV5-6,NA,TRBJ2-5,NA
CASSPFMMGSYEQYF,TGTGCCAGCAGCCCATTTATGATGGGCAGCTACGAGCAGTACTTC,TRBV28,NA,TRBJ2-7,NA
CAWNDYPAGSYNEQFF,TGTGCCTGGAATGACTACCCTGCGGGGTCCTACAATGAGCAGTTCTTC,TRBV30,NA,TRBJ2-1,few
CASSLSPRQDNEQFF,TGTGCTAGCAGCTTAAGCCCGCGACAGGACAATGAGCAGTTCTTC,TRBV7-7,NA,TRBJ2-1,NA
CASSGLAGVPEQYF,TGTGCCAGCAGTGGGTTAGCGGGAGTCCCCGAGCAGTACTTC,TRBV2,TRBD2,TRBJ2-7,few
CATSRGGQGNEKLFF,TGTGCCACCAGCAGAGGTGGACAGGGCAATGAAAAACTGTTTTTT,TRBV15,TRBD1,TRBJ1-4,NA
CASSMTGPSGANVLTF,TGTGCCAGCAGCATGACAGGGCCGTCTGGGGCCAACGTCCTGACTTTC,TRBV2,TRBD1,TRBJ2-6,NA
CASSDVPGNSPLHF,TGTGCCAGCAGTGACGTTCCGGGAAATTCACCCCTCCACTTT,TRBV6-4,NA,TRBJ1-6,NA
CASSRGDSGRLPGYF,TGTGCCAGCAGCCGAGGGGATAGCGGGCGCCTACCGGGGTATTTT,TRBV9,TRBD2,TRBJ2-3,NA
CAGHGRGPSTPSEQYF,TGTGCCGGTCACGGTAGGGGGCCCTCAACCCCTAGCGAGCAGTACTTC,TRBV27,TRBD1,TRBJ2-7,NA
CASAGLAYNSPLHF,TGTGCCAGCGCAGGGTTGGCCTATAATTCACCCCTCCACTTT,TRBV27,NA,TRBJ1-6,NA
CASSFPGTHGETQYF,TGTGCCAGCAGTTTCCCCGGAACCCACGGGGAGACCCAGTACTTC,TRBV28,NA,TRBJ2-5,NA
CASSYPGGQGHGYTF,TGTGCCAGCAGTTACCCGGGGGGACAGGGTCATGGCTACACCTTC,TRBV6-5,TRBD1,TRBJ1-2,NA
CASSLSDQPQHF,TGTGCCAGCAGTTTATCGGATCAGCCCCAGCATTTT,TRBV12-3/TRBV12-4,NA,TRBJ1-5,NA
CASSQDRGGGTDTQYF,TGTGCCAGCAGCCAAGACAGGGGCGGCGGCACAGATACGCAGTATTTT,TRBV4-2,NA,TRBJ2-3,many
CATCPRDKDNEQFF,TGTGCCACCTGCCCCCGGGACAAGGACAATGAGCAGTTCTTC,TRBV10-3,NA,TRBJ2-1,NA
CASSFGQGADTQYF,TGTGCCAGCAGCTTCGGACAGGGGGCAGATACGCAGTATTTT,TRBV11-2,TRBD1,TRBJ2-3,NA
CASSQLYSNQPQHF,TGTGCCAGCAGCCAATTATATAGCAATCAGCCCCAGCATTTT,TRBV3-1/TRBV3-2,NA,TRBJ1-5,NA
CASSLLAGGPHEQFF,TGTGCCAGCAGCTTACTAGCGGGAGGGCCCCATGAGCAGTTCTTC,TRBV7-9,TRBD2,TRBJ2-1,once